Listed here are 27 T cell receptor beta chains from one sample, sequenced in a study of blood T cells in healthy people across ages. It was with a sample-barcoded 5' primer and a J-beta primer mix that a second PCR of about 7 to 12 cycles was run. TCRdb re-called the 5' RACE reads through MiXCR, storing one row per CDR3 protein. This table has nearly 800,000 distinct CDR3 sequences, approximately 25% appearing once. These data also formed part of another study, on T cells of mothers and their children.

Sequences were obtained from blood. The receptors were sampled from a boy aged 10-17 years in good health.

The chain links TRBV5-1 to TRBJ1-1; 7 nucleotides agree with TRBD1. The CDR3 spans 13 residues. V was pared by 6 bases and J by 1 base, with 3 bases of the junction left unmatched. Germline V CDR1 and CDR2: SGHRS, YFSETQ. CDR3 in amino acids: CASKGQKNTEAFF. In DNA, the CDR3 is TGCGCCAGCAAGGGACAGAAGAACACTGAAGCTTTCTTT.

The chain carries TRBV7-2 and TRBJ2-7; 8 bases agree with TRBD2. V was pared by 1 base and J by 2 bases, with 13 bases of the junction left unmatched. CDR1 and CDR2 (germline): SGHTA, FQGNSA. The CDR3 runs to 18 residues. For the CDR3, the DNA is TGTGCCAGCAGCTTAGAGGTGGCCAAGGGGACTAGTCCCTACGAGCAGTACTTC. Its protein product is CASSLEVAKGTSPYEQYF.

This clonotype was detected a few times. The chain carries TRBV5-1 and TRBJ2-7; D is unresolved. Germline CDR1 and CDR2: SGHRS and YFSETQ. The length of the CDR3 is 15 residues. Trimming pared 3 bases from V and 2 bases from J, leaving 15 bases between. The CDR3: CASSSHGVGTYEQYF. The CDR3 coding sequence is TGCGCCAGCAGCTCGCATGGGGTTGGGACCTACGAGCAGTACTTC.

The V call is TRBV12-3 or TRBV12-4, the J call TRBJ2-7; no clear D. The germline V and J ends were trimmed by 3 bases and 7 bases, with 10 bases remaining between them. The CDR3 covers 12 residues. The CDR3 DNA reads TGTGCCAGCAGTTTTCAGCAGCTAGAGCAGTACTTC. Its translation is CASSFQQLEQYF.

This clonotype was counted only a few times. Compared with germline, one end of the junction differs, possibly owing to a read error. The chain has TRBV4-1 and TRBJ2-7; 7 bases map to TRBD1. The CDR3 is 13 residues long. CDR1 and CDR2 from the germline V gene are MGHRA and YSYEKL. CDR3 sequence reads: CTSSKTGPYEQYF. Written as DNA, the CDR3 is TGCACCAGCAGCAAGACAGGGCCCTACGAGCAGTACTTC.

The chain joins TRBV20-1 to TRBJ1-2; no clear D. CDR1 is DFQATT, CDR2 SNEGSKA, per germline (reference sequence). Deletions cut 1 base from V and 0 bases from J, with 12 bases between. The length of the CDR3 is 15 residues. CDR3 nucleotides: TGCAGTGCTAGAGGGGTGGCGGTTACTAACTATGGCTACACCTTC. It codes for CSARGVAVTNYGYTF.

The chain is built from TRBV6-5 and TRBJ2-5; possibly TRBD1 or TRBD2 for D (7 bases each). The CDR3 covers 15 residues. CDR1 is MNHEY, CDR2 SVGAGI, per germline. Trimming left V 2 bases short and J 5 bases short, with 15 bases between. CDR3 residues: CASSYAYRGGETQYF. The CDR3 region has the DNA TGTGCCAGCAGTTACGCATACAGGGGAGGGGAGACCCAGTACTTC.

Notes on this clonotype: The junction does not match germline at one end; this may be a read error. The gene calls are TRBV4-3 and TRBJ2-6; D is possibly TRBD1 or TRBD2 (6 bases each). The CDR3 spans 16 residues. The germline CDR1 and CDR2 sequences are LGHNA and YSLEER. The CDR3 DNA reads TGCGCCAGCAGCCAAGTCGGGGGCTCTGGGGCCGACGTCCTGACTTTC. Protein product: CASSQVGGSGADVLTF.

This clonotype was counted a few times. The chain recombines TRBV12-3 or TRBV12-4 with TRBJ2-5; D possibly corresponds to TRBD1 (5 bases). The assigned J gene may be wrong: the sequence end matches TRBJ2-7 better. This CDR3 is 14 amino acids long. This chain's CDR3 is CASSAGQASYEQYF. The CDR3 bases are TGTGCCAGCAGTGCCGGACAAGCATCCTACGAGCAGTACTTC.

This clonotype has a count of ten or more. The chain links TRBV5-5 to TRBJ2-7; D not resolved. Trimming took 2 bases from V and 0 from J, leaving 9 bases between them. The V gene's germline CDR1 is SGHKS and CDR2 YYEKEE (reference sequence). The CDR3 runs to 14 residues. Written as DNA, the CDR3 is TGTGCCAGCAGCTTAGTTCATAGCTCCTACGAGCAGTACTTC. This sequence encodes CASSLVHSSYEQYF.

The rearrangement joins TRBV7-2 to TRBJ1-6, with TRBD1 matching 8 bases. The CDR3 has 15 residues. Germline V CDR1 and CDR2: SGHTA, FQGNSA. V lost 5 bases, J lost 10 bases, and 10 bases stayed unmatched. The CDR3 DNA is TGTGCCAGCAGCCCCCAACAGGGGGTCAAGTCACCCCTCCACTTT. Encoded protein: CASSPQQGVKSPLHF. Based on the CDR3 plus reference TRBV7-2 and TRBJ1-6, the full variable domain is GAGVSQSPSNKVTEKGKDVELRCDPISGHTALYWYRQSLGQGLEFLIYFQGNSAPDKSGLPSDRFSAERTGGSVSTLTIQRTQQEDSAVYLCASSPQQGVKSPLHFGNGTRLTVT.

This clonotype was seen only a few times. This CDR3 is CSASSSDRQNSPLHF. The CDR3 DNA reads TGCAGTGCTAGCTCGTCGGACAGACAAAATTCACCCCTCCACTTT. This chain links TRBV20-1 with TRBJ1-6, with D maybe TRBD1 (6 bases). Between the trimmed V and J ends, which lost 3 bases and 7 bases, there was a span of 16 bases. The CDR3 consists of 15 residues. Germline V gives CDR1 DFQATT, CDR2 SNEGSKA (reference sequence).

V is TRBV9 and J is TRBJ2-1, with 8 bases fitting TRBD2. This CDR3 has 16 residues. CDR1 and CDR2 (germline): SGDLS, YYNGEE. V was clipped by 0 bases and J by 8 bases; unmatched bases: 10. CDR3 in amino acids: CASSVGGSGILYEQFF. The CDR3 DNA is TGTGCCAGCAGCGTAGGGGGTAGCGGGATTTTATATGAGCAGTTCTTC.

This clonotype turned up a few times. The CDR3 region has the DNA TGTGCCAGCAGTCCGGACAACCCCTACGAGCAGTACTTC. It yields the protein CASSPDNPYEQYF. The V gene is TRBV28, the J gene TRBJ2-5; D perhaps matches TRBD1 (5 bases). With the DNA end fitting TRBJ2-7 better, the J assignment may be wrong. This CDR3 is built from 13 residues. Germline loops: CDR1 MDHEN, CDR2 SYDVKM.

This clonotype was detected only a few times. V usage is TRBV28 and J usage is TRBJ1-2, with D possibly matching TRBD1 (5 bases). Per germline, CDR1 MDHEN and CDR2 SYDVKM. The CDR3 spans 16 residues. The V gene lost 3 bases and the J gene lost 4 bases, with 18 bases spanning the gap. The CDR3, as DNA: TGTGCCAGCAGTTTCGTAGACTCGGGGCAGGGCTATGGCTACACCTTC. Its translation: CASSFVDSGQGYGYTF.

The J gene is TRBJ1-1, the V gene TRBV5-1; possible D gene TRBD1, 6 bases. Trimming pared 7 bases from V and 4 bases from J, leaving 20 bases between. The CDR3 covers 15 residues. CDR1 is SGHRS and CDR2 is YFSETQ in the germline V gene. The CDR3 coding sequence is TGCGCCAGCTCAAGGACAGATATGATGAGCACTGAAGCTTTCTTT. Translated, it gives CASSRTDMMSTEAFF.

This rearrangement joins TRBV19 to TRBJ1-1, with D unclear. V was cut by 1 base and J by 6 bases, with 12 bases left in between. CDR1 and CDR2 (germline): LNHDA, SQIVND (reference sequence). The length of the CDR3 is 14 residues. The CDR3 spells CASSIGYPGAEAFF. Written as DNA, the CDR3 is TGTGCCAGTAGTATAGGGTACCCCGGGGCTGAAGCTTTCTTT.

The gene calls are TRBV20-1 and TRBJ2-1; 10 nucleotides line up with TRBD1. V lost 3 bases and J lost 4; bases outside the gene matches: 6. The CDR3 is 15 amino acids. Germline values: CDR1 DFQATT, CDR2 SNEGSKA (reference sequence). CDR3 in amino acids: CSAREADRGYNEQFF. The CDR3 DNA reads TGCAGTGCTAGGGAGGCGGACAGGGGGTACAATGAGCAGTTCTTC.

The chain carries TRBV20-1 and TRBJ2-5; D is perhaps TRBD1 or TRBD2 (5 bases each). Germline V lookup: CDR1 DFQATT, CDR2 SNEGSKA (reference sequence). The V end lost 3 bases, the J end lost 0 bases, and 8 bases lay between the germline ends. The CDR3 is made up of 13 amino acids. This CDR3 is CSASGTDQETQYF. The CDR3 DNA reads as TGCAGTGCTAGTGGGACGGACCAAGAGACCCAGTACTTC.

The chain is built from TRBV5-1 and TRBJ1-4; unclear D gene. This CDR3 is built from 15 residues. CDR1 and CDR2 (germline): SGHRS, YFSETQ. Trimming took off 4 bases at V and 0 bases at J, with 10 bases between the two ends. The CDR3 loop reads CASSPGRPTNEKLFF. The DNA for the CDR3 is TGCGCCAGCAGCCCAGGACGGCCAACTAATGAAAAACTGTTTTTT.

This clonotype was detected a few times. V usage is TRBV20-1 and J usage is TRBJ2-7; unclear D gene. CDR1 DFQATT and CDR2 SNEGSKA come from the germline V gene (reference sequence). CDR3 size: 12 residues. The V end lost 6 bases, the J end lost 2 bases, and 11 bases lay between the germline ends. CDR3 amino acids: CSARPSPYEQYF. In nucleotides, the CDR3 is TGCAGTGCAAGGCCAAGCCCCTACGAGCAGTACTTC.

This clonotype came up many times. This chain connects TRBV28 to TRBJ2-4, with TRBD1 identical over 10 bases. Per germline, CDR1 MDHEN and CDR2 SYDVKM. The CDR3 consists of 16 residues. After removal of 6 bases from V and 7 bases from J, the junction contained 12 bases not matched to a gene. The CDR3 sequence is CASRTSGTGAQNIQYF. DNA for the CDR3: TGTGCCAGCAGGACGTCCGGGACAGGGGCGCAGAACATTCAGTACTTC. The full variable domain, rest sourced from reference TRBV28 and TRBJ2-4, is DVKVTQSSRYLVKRTGEKVFLECVQDMDHENMFWYRQDPGLGLRLIYFSYDVKMKEKGDIPEGYSVSREKKERFSLILESASTNQTSMYLCASRTSGTGAQNIQYFGAGTRLSVL.

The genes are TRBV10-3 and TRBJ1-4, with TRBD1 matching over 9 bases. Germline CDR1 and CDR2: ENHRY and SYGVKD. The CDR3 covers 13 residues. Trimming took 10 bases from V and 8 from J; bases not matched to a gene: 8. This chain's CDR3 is CATSTGGEEKLFF. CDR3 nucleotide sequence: TGTGCCACTTCGACAGGGGGTGAGGAAAAACTGTTTTTT.

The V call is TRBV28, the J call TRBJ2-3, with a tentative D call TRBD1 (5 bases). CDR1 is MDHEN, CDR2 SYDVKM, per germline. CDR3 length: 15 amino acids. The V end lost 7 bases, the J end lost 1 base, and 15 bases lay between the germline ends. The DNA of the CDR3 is TGTGCCAGCAACCTGGTAAAACAGGGCACAGATACGCAGTATTTT. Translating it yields CASNLVKQGTDTQYF.

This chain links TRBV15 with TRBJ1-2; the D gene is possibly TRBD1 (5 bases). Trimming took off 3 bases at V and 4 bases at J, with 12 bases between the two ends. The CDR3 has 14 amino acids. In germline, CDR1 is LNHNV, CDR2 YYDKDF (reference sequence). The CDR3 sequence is CATSRTVFSYGYTF. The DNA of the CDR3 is TGTGCCACCAGCAGGACAGTCTTTAGCTATGGCTACACCTTC.

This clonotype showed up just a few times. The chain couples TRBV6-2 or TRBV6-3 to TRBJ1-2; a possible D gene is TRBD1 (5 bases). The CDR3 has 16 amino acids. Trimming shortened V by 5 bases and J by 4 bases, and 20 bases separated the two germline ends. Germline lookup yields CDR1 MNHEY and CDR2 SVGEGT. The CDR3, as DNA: TGTGCCAGCAGTCCCACCTGGGGCAACTTGGGCTATGGCTACACCTTC. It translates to CASSPTWGNLGYGYTF.

In DNA, the CDR3 is TGTGCCAGCAGCCAGAGGGGGGAAGGCACAGATACGCAGTATTTT. Translating gives CASSQRGEGTDTQYF. The chain combines TRBV14 with TRBJ2-3; either TRBD1 or TRBD2 may fit D (6 bases each). Trimming pared 3 bases from V and 1 base from J, leaving 11 bases between. The length of the CDR3 is 15 residues. Per germline, CDR1 SGHDN and CDR2 FVKESK.